This record concerns one TCR beta chain sequence. This clone's antigen is unknown. Per-base qualities were not stored, and no clone one base away is much larger. These data belong to a study of shared clonotypes between healthy human individuals (TCRdb year 2020). With regard to the full study: The cohort comprised two women and a few men aged 18 to 49 years. The study deeply sequenced blood TCR repertoires of roughly five healthy adults to estimate repertoire size and the extent of clonotype sharing between individuals. Different laboratories and diverse techniques were used to prepare libraries and sequence TCR repertoires, to increase sequencing depth and limit assay-specific biases. Per donor, leukapheresis produced somewhere between about 0.94 and 10 billion PBMCs.

TCR CDR3 regions were amplified from genomic DNA by multiplex PCR using the deep immunoSEQ assay. Extracted genomic DNA from each cell subset was spread evenly across all wells of several immunoSEQ 96-well plates, with each plate serving as a replicate. For unsorted PBMC, 250 to 300 ng genomic DNA, equal to 25,000 to 35,000 T cell genomes, was loaded into each replicate PCR. Ten immunoSEQ deep assay plates were used to sequence the unsorted PBMC genomic DNA. Purified libraries were quantified with a Qubit 3.0 fluorometer, sized on a Bioanalyzer 2100, and re-quantified with the KAPA Library Quantification kit. Every immunoSEQ 96-well plate was sequenced on a separate single-read 150-cycle Illumina NextSeq 550 flow cell. The published analysis was carried out like this. Because the immunoSEQ output held only junctional sequences and lacked quality scores, the filtering could not match the filtering applied to full-length reads. To assign V/J genes and CDR3, sequences were annotated against IMGT germline references using PyIR, a Python wrapper for IgBLAST v1.9. Reads were filtered out if the reads had weak V/J assignments (E-value above 1e-6), no CDR3, stop codons, out-of-frame junctions, or ambiguous translated residues. V3J clonotypes were defined as sequences sharing the same inferred V gene, J gene, and CDR3 amino acid sequence. To compute the percentage overlap between repertoires, the number of shared unique clonotypes was divided by the size of the smaller repertoire. Repertoire richness was assessed with RTK rarefaction, the Chao1 estimator, and Recon v2.1 estimates of unobserved clonotypes. TCRdb re-hosts the immuneACCESS table, in-frame sequences only. Its copies lack some clones; in the studies checked, an unresolved V gene accounts for under half of them, and the cause for the rest is not known. V and J calls and clone size come straight from that table; D and trimming were deduced from the DNA. The sample table contains more than 450,000 clones; only one count was recorded for about four fifths of them. The ten largest make up approximately 13% of the sample.

Spanning cysteine to phenylalanine, the CDR3 consists of 14 amino acids. Only CDR3 DNA remains: 42 bases, in frame from the first base. A distance of 11 bases separates the germline ends of V and J, which lose 1 base and 5 bases respectively. CDR1 and CDR2 were assigned from the germline V gene as LGHNA and YNFKEQ. The investigation overall reported the following: Sampling was restricted to blood, and TCR repertoires in tissue are likely to differ from TCR repertoires in blood. The genetic and exposure-history diversity represented was limited by the small number of donors. Pairwise subsampling led to the expectation that sequencing depth would affect the degree of clonotype sharing among donors.

The donors were healthy, HIV-negative adults with no recently reported acute infections or vaccinations. Only Caucasian adults living in Nashville, Tennessee, USA were represented among the donors. In the unsorted samples, 70 million to 95 million PBMCs were counted, and genomic DNA was extracted using the QIAamp DNA Blood Mini kit. Blood was collected by leukapheresis, and PBMCs were isolated by Ficoll-Histopaque density gradient centrifugation and then cryopreserved in liquid nitrogen vapor phase. The V and J segments used are TRBV4-2 and TRBJ1-1; a tentative D match to TRBD1 spans 5 bases. This sequence was found in a woman between 40 and 50 years old in good health. Some clones in this sample may be carry-over from other donors' samples. Sequenced material: PBMCs. The nucleotides read TGTGCCAGCAGCCAAGCCTGGGGGGAAACTGAAGCTTTCTTT. Its protein is CASSQAWGETEAFF.